The 4 T cell receptor beta chains given below trace back to one sample, sequenced in a study of control samples from healthy donors and cancer patients. Produced via immunoSEQ multiplex PCR; TCRdb's table is partial and in-frame only. The data contain about 110,000 clones, roughly 90% of them singletons. The material sequenced was PBMCs. All receptors derive from a woman in her fifties or sixties with lung cancer.

This clone was observed a single time. The gene calls are TRBV7-9 and TRBJ1-1, with TRBD1 matching over 7 bases. The germline V gene has CDR1 SEHNR and CDR2 FQNEAQ (reference sequence). CDR3 length equals 14 residues. The junction had 5 bases not matched to a gene; V was cut back by 3 bases and J by 4 bases. CDR3 residues: CASSLGDSLTEAFF. As DNA, the CDR3 is TGTGCCAGCAGCTTGGGGGACAGTCTCACTGAAGCTTTCTTT.

The rearrangement uses TRBV7-2 and TRBJ1-1; D call uncertain. Germline CDR1 is SGHTA and CDR2 is FQGNSA. V was cut by 1 base and J by 7 bases, with 10 bases left in between. The CDR3 runs 13 residues. Here the CDR3 reads CASSLVGLGEAFF. CDR3 nucleotide sequence: TGTGCCAGCAGCTTAGTAGGGCTGGGTGAAGCTTTCTTT. Full variable domain (missing parts from reference TRBV7-2 and TRBJ1-1): GAGVSQSPSNKVTEKGKDVELRCDPISGHTALYWYRQSLGQGLEFLIYFQGNSAPDKSGLPSDRFSAERTGGSVSTLTIQRTQQEDSAVYLCASSLVGLGEAFFGQGTRLTVV.

The V and J genes are TRBV18 and TRBJ1-2; 7 nucleotides line up with TRBD1. The germline gives CDR1 KGHSH, CDR2 LQKENI. The CDR3 covers 13 residues. The J segment lost 6 bases and the V segment lost 2 bases, leaving 3 bases of the junction unmatched. The CDR3 protein is CASSPGQDNGYTF. In nucleotides, the CDR3 is TGTGCCAGCTCACCAGGACAGGACAATGGCTACACCTTC.

The V gene is TRBV4-3, the J gene TRBJ2-3; D may match TRBD1 or TRBD2 (5 bases each). Trimming shortened V by 0 bases and J by 3 bases, and 13 bases separated the two germline ends. Looked up from germline, CDR1 is LGHNA and CDR2 is YSLEER. The CDR3 extends over 16 amino acids. The CDR3 DNA follows: TGCGCCAGCAGCCAAGAGTGGAAAGGGGAGACAGATACGCAGTATTTT. Protein product: CASSQEWKGETDTQYF.